This T cell receptor delta chain was sequenced during a study of γδ T cells in repeated Plasmodium falciparum infection. Study as a whole: Donors were malaria-exposed Malian children or age- and gender-matched Australian children.

TCRdb re-identified clones in the multiplex PCR reads via CATT. Among under 65,000 delta-chain clones listed, 1.5% to 2% were seen once. The germline V gene has CDR1 GEAIGNYY and CDR2 EKD. The CDR3 totals 17 residues. About this clone: The antigen is not known.

Regarding the study as a whole: Many TCRgamma sequences overlapped between individuals in stable Vgamma9/Vdelta2+ repertoires. Vdelta2-negative gammadelta repertoires appeared less diverse and less shared in Malian than Australian children.

Gammadelta T cells were flow-sorted from PBMC into Vgamma9/Vdelta2+ and Vdelta2-negative populations for bulk analysis. The chain joins TRDV2 to TRDJ1; TRDD3 agrees at 10 bases. TCRdb does not report a J gene; here it was assigned by matching the DNA to germline references. Sequencing was carried out using gamma-delta T cells from blood. The TCR comes from a pool of human donors (malaria-infected and uninfected, not separated). The CDR3 sequence is CSAVKGGYAAATDKLIF. The CDR3 DNA follows: TGTAGCGCGGTAAAAGGGGGATACGCAGCCGCCACCGATAAACTCATCTTT.